The source of this T cell receptor (beta chain) is a study of T cells in localized non-small cell lung cancer. Findings and limits, study-wide: Only one tumor region went through sequencing, so heterogeneity may still be there. It was uninvolved adjacent lung that showed the highest T cell clonality, exceeding tumor. Longer overall survival associated with higher blood T cell density; shorter survival with higher adjacent-lung clonality. Adjacent lung held a median around 56 of the top 100 tumor clones.

Sequencing used immunoSEQ multiplex PCR; TCRdb keeps in-frame clones, though not all of them. Of approximately 54,000 clones listed, about 83% were seen once; the top ten hold just under 20%. Trimming left V 1 base short and J 4 bases short, with 10 bases between. Germline V lookup: CDR1 SGHRS, CDR2 YFSETQ. The CDR3 loop spans 14 amino acids. Notes on this clone: Its antigen is not identified.

This TCR came from a female donor over 55 with stage II squamous cell lung carcinoma. Here the sequenced sample was peripheral blood, taken before any cancer treatment. The chain combines TRBV5-1 with TRBJ2-3; D gene uncertain. This CDR3 reads CASSLQGKSDTQYF. The CDR3 nucleotides are TGCGCCAGCAGCTTGCAAGGGAAATCAGATACGCAGTATTTT.